This T cell receptor beta chain was obtained from a study of vaccination and CD4 T cells after COVID-19 (dated by TCRdb to between 2021 and 2024). Study-wide context: Convalescent patients had a positive SARS-CoV-2 result on nasal swab PCR, and of these patients, about ten had mild disease and one had severe disease. For stimulating the cultures, overlapping spike peptide pools were used, derived from SARS-CoV-2 as well as from the common cold coronaviruses HCoV-NL63, HCoV-OC43 and HCoV-229E. Six males and four females were included in the convalescent cohort, with two Hispanic individuals, seven Caucasians, two Asians and one multiracial person represented. Post-COVID blood samples were collected from convalescent patients a median of around 96 days after diagnosis, with a range of roughly 30 to 170 days. Post-vaccine blood samples were obtained a median of around 74 days after the second vaccine dose, with a range of about 12 to 241 days. Control cultures received a CEFX viral epitope pool as the positive control, an HIV-1 Nef peptide pool as the negative control, or no peptide. Participants got two doses of the Pfizer-BioNTech BNT162b2 vaccine (n=8) or two doses of the Moderna mRNA-1273 vaccine (n=2). In roughly 10 COVID-19 convalescent patients and a handful of infection-naive healthy vaccine recipients, the spike-specific CD4+ TCR repertoire before mRNA vaccination was compared with the repertoire after mRNA vaccination. For a few convalescent patients, samples were collected at an early post-vaccination timepoint (day 14) as well as at a late post-vaccination timepoint (days 161 to 241). The paper's findings and limits, for the study overall: In convalescent patients, a median around 90% of post-vaccine SARS-CoV-2-reactive clones were detected only after vaccination, suggesting vaccine-specific priming. The median count of SARS-CoV-2-reactive clonotypes went up from approximately 22 after infection to around 38 after vaccination, although the change was not significant. Nearly all vaccine-specific clones in convalescent patients (304 of 307) were mono-reactive for SARS-CoV-2 spike rather than cross-reactive with common cold coronaviruses. The number of convalescent patients in the study was relatively small, and the study did not examine early timepoints following natural infection.

CDR1 and CDR2, looked up from the germline V gene, are MRHNA and SNTAGT. The CDR3 goes from the cysteine to the phenylalanine over 13 residues. Just the 39-base CDR3 DNA is kept, in frame starting at base 1. Compared with germline, V lacks 6 bases and J lacks 10 bases; bases without a gene match: 8. The method behind the library was PCR. DNA from cultured CD4+ T cells underwent TCR sequencing with the Oncomine TCR Beta short-read assay at the Johns Hopkins FTIC core. Genomic DNA was extracted from the cultured CD4+ T cells with the QIAamp micro DNA kit. Oncomine TCR Beta libraries made from cultured CD4+ T cells were pooled using unique dual indexes and sequenced on an Illumina iSeq 100. The paper's processing steps were these. Non-productive sequences were removed, and CDR3s that did not start with C, did not end with F or W, or were shorter than 7 amino acids were discarded. Antigen-specific clonotypes were identified with the MANAFEST web application by comparing peptide-stimulated wells with reference and other culture wells. For a clone to be called positive, the clone needed an FDR below 0.05, an odds ratio above 5, and a productive frequency above 0.1% in at least two of three replicate wells. Cross-reactive clonotypes were defined as significantly expanded in both SARS-CoV-2 spike wells and at least one common cold coronavirus spike condition. Using R version 3.6.1, CDR3 homology was evaluated through Levenshtein distances (stringdist) along with unrooted phylogenetic trees (ape). TCRdb took the public reads, trimmed them with fastp at Q25, ran MiXCR for clone calling and kept in-frame beta chains. Rows are combined by CDR3 protein, so each entry shows the most common genes and DNA. These V and J calls are TCRdb output, not the study's own analysis. The sample table holds about 22,000 distinct CDR3 sequences, of which about 32% were seen once. The top ten constitute 8.6% of the sample.

A word on this clonotype: Its antigen remains undetermined. Per-nucleotide qualities are absent, and no much larger clonotype sits a single base away.

Interpreted using the paper, the time point label stands for: late sampling 161 to 241 days after vaccination in three convalescent patients. Explained via the paper, the treatment or condition label denotes: roughly 10-day PBMC culture with coronavirus spike peptide pools or control peptides (ViraFEST assay). To expand antigen-specific T cells with peptide pools and then pick out the expanded clonotypes through TCR sequencing, the study relied on the ViraFEST assay. The convalescent patients' positive SARS-CoV-2 PCR tests were from March to December 2020, which was before the Alpha, Beta and Delta variants emerged in the United States. PBMCs were cultured at about 2 million per well in IMDM supplemented with roughly 5% human AB serum and about 10 IU/ml IL-2, with about 9 ug/ml peptide pools added. Half of the culture medium was replaced with fresh IL-2-containing medium on days 3 and 7. CD4+ T cells were isolated after 10 days of culture through negative selection using the EasySep CD4+ T cell isolation kit. PBMCs were separated from whole blood using Ficoll-Paque Plus gradient centrifugation and then either used fresh or cryopreserved at -140C. In general, triplicate wells were set up for every culture condition.

The material was CD4+ T cells from blood, cultured in vitro, obtained about 7 months after SARS-CoV-2 vaccination. The sequence was collected from a human donor who had recovered from COVID-19. The receptor chain draws on TRBV6-4 and TRBJ2-1; 8 central bases correspond to TRBD1. The CDR3 reads as follows: CASRGTGGNEQFF. The DNA sequence is as follows: TGTGCCAGCAGGGGTACAGGGGGTAACGAGCAGTTCTTC.